This section outlines one T cell receptor gamma chain sequence together with its context. This clone is hyperexpanded (1% or more) in terms of sample share. Its recognized antigen is unknown. Nothing much larger sits one base from this clone, and base qualities are not available. The data belong to a study of in vitro expanded adult blood gammadelta T cells (dated by TCRdb to about 2020). Regarding the research as a whole: Sort purities ranging from 85% to 95% to 100% Vgamma9Vdelta2 cells among T cells were obtained. A few subjects were included in the TCR repertoire analysis. The study compared the TCR repertoire of Vgamma9Vdelta2 T cells expanded in vitro with a mistletoe-extract drug against those expanded with HMBPP or zoledronate. Cells from each donor were stimulated separately with HMBPP, zoledronate or AbnobaViscum P, and the TRG and TRD CDR3 repertoires were sequenced for each condition. Results the study describes overall, beyond this receptor: All repertoires were derived from in vitro expanded cultures of healthy donor cells rather than from mistletoe-treated patients. Top TRGV9 CDR3 clonotypes were largely public, being shared across donors and across all three stimulation conditions. The TRDV2 repertoire shared between treatments was private to each donor, and multidimensional scaling grouped TRD repertoires by subject rather than by stimulant. AbnobaViscum P-expanded Vgamma9Vdelta2 repertoires showed CDR3 length, diversity and J usage similar to HMBPP- and zoledronate-expanded repertoires, suggesting a polyclonal response.

Library creation used 5' RACE. For each sample, the RNeasy Micro Kit was used to extract RNA from some 9,500 sorted cells. To build the libraries, template-switch reverse transcription was performed and then the CDR3gamma and CDR3delta regions were amplified by PCR. Amplicons were sequenced on an Illumina MiSeq with the V2 300 kit, and 150 bp paired-end reads were generated. Processing in the source paper ran as follows. Read quality was checked with FastQC version 0.11.8. Reads were aligned to GenBank TRG or TRD reference genes with MiXCR version 3.0.3 to construct CDR3 sequences. Apart from TRDD assembly using 3 rather than 5 consecutive nucleotides, MiXCR was run with default parameters. Repertoire analyses, including normalized Shannon-Wiener diversity, clonotype tracking and multidimensional scaling, were performed with VDJtools version 1.2.1 under default settings. CDR3 sequences that were out-of-frame or contained stop codons were left out of the analysis. TCRdb called clones from the public reads with CATT, and repeated DNA sequences were later combined into one row. None of the V and J calls come from the authors' own analysis; TCRdb made them. The table held for this sample gives 87 gamma-chain clones.

Including the terminal cysteine and phenylalanine, the CDR3 comprises 16 residues. Only the CDR3 DNA is retained, 48 bases long and in frame from the first base. For this chain, trimming is 0 bases at the V end and 11 bases at the J end, and the number of junction bases without a gene match is 7. CDR1 and CDR2 were assigned from the germline V gene (reference sequence) as GITISATS and ISYDGTV. Sample treatment or condition, as interpreted from the label and publication: AbnobaViscum Pini, a non-fermented European mistletoe (Viscum album, pine host) extract drug, approximately 940 ug/mL. Live CD3+ TCRgammadelta+ Vgamma9+ Vdelta2+ T cells were FACS-sorted on a FACS Aria III after expansion. PBMC were exposed to 800 to 1,000 ug/mL AbnobaViscum P for one day and then washed three times before expansion. Expansion of the cultures lasted 14 days, and IL-2 was replenished every 3 to 4 days. After the one-day stimulant pulse, cells were washed three times and then cultured in medium containing 100 U/mL IL-2. Before culture, peripheral blood mononuclear cells were isolated by Lymphoprep gradient centrifugation and were cryopreserved in liquid nitrogen.

The rearrangement combines TRGV9 with TRGJP. This TCR came from an adult in good health. Sequenced here: gamma-delta T cells from peripheral blood expanded in culture, sampled from an in vitro culture stimulated with Abnoba P. This receptor has the CDR3 CALWEVQVLGKKIKVF. In nucleotides, the sequence is TGTGCCTTGTGGGAGGTGCAGGTGCTGGGCAAAAAAATCAAGGTATTT.